This entry describes one TCR beta chain. Antigen specificity is unknown. With the 5' RACE reads reprocessed, TCRdb shows one record per CDR3 protein and no DNA. The listing contains around 180,000 distinct CDR3 sequences. This record belongs to a study of T cells expressing NK-cell markers. About the research overall: Repertoires of TCR beta were obtained from T cells sorted as CD3+CD56+NKG2C+, CD3+CD56+NKG2C- and CD3+CD56-NKG2C+.

CDR3 length: 15 amino acids. Germline CDR1 is LNHDA and CDR2 is SQIVND (reference sequence). General study findings and limits: Four of the donors also had these clonotypes leading their CD3+CD56-NKG2C+ fraction.

The chain uses TRBV19 and TRBJ2-2; TCRdb lists TRBD1, though no DNA is available to test this call. This sequence was found in a man aged 18 to 70 in good health. Sequenced: blood T cells: a sorted CD56 or NKG2C T cell subset, CD4+ or CD8+ T cells, or bulk PBMC T cells (not recorded which). CDR3 region: CASSTPGLYAGELFF.